This TCR beta chain was identified during a study of T cell changes during pregnancy in multiple sclerosis. A few counts support this clone. This CDR3 contains 18 residues. Only in-frame clones appear in the TCRdb table, and some are missing; sequencing was by immunoSEQ multiplex PCR. The sample has approximately 32,000 clones; about 88% are singletons. The origin of this receptor is a female donor with multiple sclerosis, enrolled in a pregnancy study. This chain links TRBV21-1 with TRBJ1-4; TRBD1 is taken as the D call from the table, unchecked against the DNA. TRBV21-1 is termed a pseudogene. The sample in question was CD8+ T cells from peripheral blood mononuclear cells, obtained in the second trimester of pregnancy. The CDR3 region is CASSKEAPRQSFNEKLFF. For the CDR3, the DNA is TGTGCCAGCAGCAAAGAGGCCCCGCGACAGAGCTTTAATGAAAAACTGTTTTTT.